This TCR beta chain was recovered during a study of T cells after yellow fever vaccination. General study results and limits: Faster peaking, at day 5 versus 15, marked a secondary response that was weaker. CD4 and CD8 compartments shared a small share of clonotypes. Once the booster was given, most primary-vaccination clones reappeared, at roughly 96% for CD4 and around 90% for CD8.

TCRdb re-derived calls from the 5' RACE reads in MiXCR, one entry per CDR3 protein. The sample yields approximately 260,000 distinct CDR3 sequences, about 5.2% seen once. There are a few counts of this clonotype. Its specificity is not known. Sequencing used CD4+ T cells sorted from PBMCs, obtained on the day of the yellow fever booster vaccination. This sequence originates from a young man who received the YFV17D yellow fever vaccine.

The CDR3 DNA reads as TGTGCCAGCAGCTTCACAGGAAGGGACGGCGAGCAGTACTTC. Amino acid sequence: CASSFTGRDGEQYF. The V call is TRBV5-6, the J call TRBJ2-7; D might be TRBD1 or TRBD2, each matching 5 bases. The CDR3 is made up of 14 amino acids. Germline loops: CDR1 SGHDT, CDR2 YYEEEE. Trimming cost V 2 bases and J 6 bases, with 15 bases left between them.